This is a list of T cell receptor beta chains from one sample in a study. TCRdb reanalysed the 5' RACE reads using MiXCR and keeps one entry per CDR3 protein. The table lists some 64,000 distinct CDR3 sequences, roughly 23% of them singletons. Sequenced material: memory CD4+ T cells sorted from a lymph node. The receptors originated from a female donor with breast cancer. Each CDR3 is given with its conserved first and last residue. D genes are given only for firm matches. Clone size, where shown, is once, few, many, or a class for clones that have expanded.

>TRBJ2-7|-|many|TRBV7-2
CASSSRTAHEQYF
TGTGCCAGCAGCTCCCGGACCGCGCACGAGCAGTACTTC
>TRBJ1-3|TRBD1|many|TRBV12-3/TRBV12-4
CASSLTGSGNTIYF
TGTGCCAGCAGTTTGACAGGGAGCGGAAACACCATATATTTT
>TRBJ2-1|TRBD2|few|TRBV5-5
CASSLAGGGPSISYNEQFF
TGTGCCAGCAGCTTGGCCGGGGGAGGGCCTTCCATCTCCTACAATGAGCAGTTCTTC
>TRBJ2-3|TRBD1|-|TRBV5-6
CASSWDRADTQYF
TGTGCCAGCAGCTGGGACAGGGCCGATACGCAGTATTTT
>TRBJ1-2|TRBD1|few|TRBV7-2
CASSLGTGPYGYTF
TGTGCCAGCAGCCTCGGGACAGGACCTTATGGCTACACCTTC
>TRBJ2-7|-|medium-sized|TRBV5-1
CASSLESPGRISYEQYF
TGCGCCAGCAGCTTGGAGTCCCCGGGACGGATCTCCTACGAGCAGTACTTC
>TRBJ1-2|TRBD1|many|TRBV29-1
CSANTDRENGYTF
TGCAGCGCTAACACGGACAGGGAGAATGGCTACACCTTC
>TRBJ2-5|-|-|TRBV4-3
CAISRVVGGETQYF
TGCGCCATCAGCCGAGTTGTGGGGGGAGAGACCCAGTACTTC
>TRBJ1-3|-|-|TRBV10-3
CAISEIRSGPNSGNTIYF
TGTGCCATCAGTGAGATACGTAGCGGCCCTAACTCTGGAAACACCATATATTTT
>TRBJ2-5|TRBD2|many|TRBV28
CASGRGGQETQYF
TGTGCCAGCGGCCGGGGGGGGCAAGAGACCCAGTACTTC
>TRBJ2-3|TRBD2|-|TRBV5-1
CASSLSQRGGIDTQYF
TGCGCCAGCAGCTTGAGCCAGCGGGGGGGCATAGATACGCAGTATTTT
>TRBJ1-1|TRBD1|many|TRBV5-1
CASTIQGGGNTEAFF
TGCGCCAGCACCATACAGGGGGGCGGGAACACTGAAGCTTTCTTT
>TRBJ2-7|-|-|TRBV7-3
CASSLEISTGQYF
TGTGCCAGCAGCTTAGAAATCTCCACGGGGCAGTACTTC
>TRBJ2-7|-|-|TRBV6-6
CASKPGSAYEQYF
TGTGCCAGCAAACCCGGCTCGGCCTACGAGCAGTACTTC
>TRBJ2-2|-|-|TRBV5-1
CASRSTGNTGELFF
TGCGCCAGCAGATCGACAGGGAACACCGGGGAGCTGTTTTTT
>TRBJ2-1|-|-|TRBV5-1
CASSLGGSSYNGQFF
TGCGCCAGCAGCTTGGGAGGGAGCTCCTACAATGGGCAGTTCTTC
>TRBJ2-2|TRBD2|-|TRBV6-1
CASRGPLAGDWTGELFF
TGTGCCAGCCGGGGGCCCCTAGCGGGAGACTGGACCGGGGAGCTGTTTTTT
>TRBJ2-2|TRBD1|-|TRBV5-1
CASSSPLGQGSGELFF
TGCGCCAGCAGCTCTCCCCTGGGACAGGGGAGTGGGGAGCTGTTTTTT
>TRBJ2-1|-|few|TRBV5-1
CASSRGPTRDNEQFF
TGCGCCAGCAGCCGTGGACCTACACGAGACAATGAGCAGTTCTTC
>TRBJ1-2|TRBD1|-|TRBV6-5
CASSLSGGYGYTF
TGTGCCAGCAGTTTGTCAGGGGGCTATGGCTACACCTTC
>TRBJ2-7|-|few|TRBV6-2/TRBV6-3
CASSYGHSGSYEQYF
TGTGCCAGCAGTTATGGTCACTCCGGCTCCTACGAGCAGTACTTC
>TRBJ2-5|-|few|TRBV21-1
CASSKGRGRALEKTQYF
TGTGCCAGCAGCAAGGGTCGCGGGAGGGCCCTCGAAAAGACCCAGTACTTC
>TRBJ1-2|-|many|TRBV12-3/TRBV12-4
CASSTTTDSIYGYTF
TGTGCCAGCAGCACGACCACCGACAGCATCTATGGCTACACCTTC
>TRBJ1-6|-|-|TRBV27
CASSPLLLPNNSPLHF
TGTGCCAGCAGTCCGCTCCTCTTGCCAAATAATTCACCCCTCCACTTT
>TRBJ2-5|TRBD1|many|TRBV6-1
CASSLTGQAVETQYF
TGTGCCAGCAGTCTTACGGGACAGGCTGTCGAGACCCAGTACTTC
>TRBJ2-3|-|-|TRBV20-1
CSAAPSSDTQYF
TGCAGTGCCGCCCCCAGCTCAGATACGCAGTATTTT
>TRBJ1-1|-|many|TRBV7-2
CASSLLEDTEAFF
TGTGCCAGCAGCCTCCTGGAGGACACTGAAGCTTTCTTT
>TRBJ1-4|TRBD1|few|TRBV7-9
CASSLQQGTNEKLFF
TGTGCCAGCAGCCTTCAACAGGGGACTAATGAAAAACTGTTTTTT
>TRBJ1-5|TRBD1|-|TRBV12-3/TRBV12-4
CASSLDGAGGNQPQHF
TGTGCCAGCAGTTTAGATGGGGCAGGGGGCAACCAGCCCCAGCATTTT
>TRBJ1-1|-|few|TRBV4-3
CASSQPQLGYAFF
TGCGCCAGCAGCCAACCACAGCTGGGGTATGCTTTCTTT
>TRBJ2-7|-|few|TRBV3-1
CASSEEGYEQYF
TGTGCCAGCAGCGAAGAAGGCTACGAGCAGTACTTC
>TRBJ2-2|-|many|TRBV9
CASSAQFGTGELFF
TGTGCCAGCAGCGCACAATTTGGGACCGGGGAGCTGTTTTTT
>TRBJ2-7|TRBD1|few|TRBV6-5
CASRDGQARTYEQYF
TGTGCCAGCAGGGATGGACAGGCCCGAACCTACGAGCAGTACTTC
>TRBJ2-5|-|few|TRBV3-1
CASSLTNEETQYF
TGTGCCAGCAGCCTGACAAACGAAGAGACCCAGTACTTC
>TRBJ2-7|TRBD1|few|TRBV12-3/TRBV12-4
CASSFGQGSYEQYF
TGTGCCAGCAGTTTTGGACAGGGGTCCTACGAGCAGTACTTC
>TRBJ2-7|-|-|TRBV7-9
CASSGGRSYEQCF
TGTGCCAGCAGCGGGGGGCGATCCTACGAGCAGTGCTTC
>TRBJ2-3|-|few|TRBV7-2
CASSLGHRLPTDTQYF
TGTGCCAGCAGCCTGGGACATCGCCTTCCCACAGATACGCAGTATTTT
>TRBJ1-2|-|many|TRBV12-3/TRBV12-4
CASSRQRYGYTF
TGTGCCAGCAGTCGCCAGAGATATGGCTACACCTTC
>TRBJ1-2|-|-|TRBV5-1
CASSSGRQRAIGYTF
TGCGCCAGCAGCTCTGGACGTCAGAGGGCGATAGGCTACACCTTC
>TRBJ2-3|TRBD2|many|TRBV20-1
CSAWTSGTSTDTQYF
TGCAGTGCGTGGACTAGCGGGACTAGCACAGATACGCAGTATTTT
>TRBJ2-2|TRBD2|-|TRBV5-4
CASSSGTSGGTGELFF
TGTGCCAGCAGTTCCGGGACTAGCGGAGGGACCGGGGAGCTGTTTTTT
>TRBJ1-2|-|-|TRBV4-3
CASGQVRFGSYGYTF
TGCGCCAGCGGCCAAGTACGCTTCGGGTCCTATGGCTACACCTTC
>TRBJ2-2|-|many|TRBV7-9
CASSRNTGELFF
TGTGCCAGCAGCCGGAACACCGGGGAGCTGTTTTTT
>TRBJ1-2|-|-|TRBV6-6
CASAGKNYGYTF
TGTGCCAGCGCCGGGAAGAACTATGGCTACACCTTC
>TRBJ1-1|-|few|TRBV9
CASSATGNTEAFF
TGTGCCAGCAGCGCGACAGGGAACACTGAAGCTTTCTTT
>TRBJ1-5|-|-|TRBV18
CASSPFVGDQPQHF
TGTGCCAGCTCACCCTTTGTGGGGGATCAGCCCCAGCATTTT
>TRBJ1-1|-|-|TRBV6-5
CASSLKRGNTEAFF
TGTGCCAGCAGCCTAAAACGGGGAAACACTGAAGCTTTCTTT
>TRBJ2-1|TRBD2|-|TRBV20-1
CSASPGLAAILYNEQFF
TGCAGTGCTAGCCCCGGACTAGCGGCAATCCTTTACAATGAGCAGTTCTTC
>TRBJ1-4|-|-|TRBV5-1
CASSRQPPNEKLFF
TGCGCCAGCAGCCGACAACCACCTAATGAAAAACTGTTTTTT
>TRBJ2-5|TRBD2|medium-sized|TRBV4-1
CASSLQGVGAGGQETQYF
TGCGCCAGCAGCCTTCAGGGGGTAGGAGCGGGGGGCCAAGAGACCCAGTACTTC
>TRBJ2-5|-|-|TRBV7-2
CASSLPRDMTQYF
TGTGCCAGCAGCTTACCAAGAGACATGACCCAGTACTTC
>TRBJ1-5|-|medium-sized|TRBV20-1
CSAREQINQPQHF
TGCAGTGCTAGAGAGCAGATTAATCAGCCCCAGCATTTT